This TCR beta chain was found in a study of cytomegalovirus exposure and HLA in healthy donors. Overall study results and limits: Listed as cytomegalovirus-associated were 150 or so TCR beta chains. Roughly uniform depth of sequencing across donors was assumed in presence/absence analyses. According to a later analysis, most TCR beta chains associated with CMV appeared HLA-restricted. What a later analysis showed was that several of the most significant clusters appeared linked to common viral pathogens.

Germline V gives CDR1 SGHTA, CDR2 FQGTGA. Deletions cut 5 bases from V and 4 bases from J, with 18 bases between. This CDR3 spans 16 amino acids. This clone has a single count. No antigen is known for it. The PCR contained 60 Vbeta and 13 Jbeta primers. The data were produced by immunoSEQ multiplex PCR, yet TCRdb's version contains in-frame clones alone and is incomplete. This sample has approximately 100,000 clones, with around 84% found just once. The rearrangement joins TRBV7-3 to TRBJ2-1; a weak D match, TRBD1 (5 bases). This receptor was taken from a woman aged 18-29 years in good health and CMV-seronegative. The source material was PBMCs. Here the CDR3 reads CASSLLGPPGYNEQFF. In DNA, the CDR3 is TGTGCCAGCAGCCTCCTCGGGCCCCCAGGGTACAATGAGCAGTTCTTC.